The following is a TCR beta chain sequence with its context. Those enrolled in Seattle joined during active infection and were followed longitudinally afterward. The data were taken from a study of blood T cell repertoires in COVID-19. Study as a whole: Researchers got acute and convalescent COVID-19 samples from the United States, Italy and Spain. The cDNA or gDNA used as material had been derived from T cells, B-cell-depleted T cells, or PBMCs.

As handled by the study authors: Reference gene primer amplification gave nucleated cell count estimates. Repertoires were generated with immunoSEQ multiplex PCR, while TCRdb's copy carries only in-frame clones and drops some. That table gives V, J and clone size, and the DNA gave D and trimming. Counted here are fewer than 300,000 clones, approximately 85% occurring once; the ten biggest clones make up approximately 0.94%. V was shortened by 4 bases and J by 3 bases, with 12 bases between the two germline ends. Per germline, CDR1 LGHDT and CDR2 YNNKEL (reference sequence). The CDR3 has 14 residues. Sequencing used peripheral blood. The gene calls are TRBV3-1 (or the pseudogene TRBV3-2) and TRBJ1-2; D is perhaps TRBD1 (6 bases). This receptor was identified in a human donor with COVID-19, enrolled during active disease. The donor label of this sample is uncertain. The CDR3 loop is CASSPAGADYGYTF. The DNA for the CDR3 is TGTGCCAGCAGCCCCGCGGGGGCAGACTATGGCTACACCTTC.